A selection of T cell receptor beta chains follows, all from one sample in a study of shared clonotypes between healthy human individuals. The data were produced by immunoSEQ multiplex PCR, yet TCRdb's version contains in-frame clones alone and is incomplete. This sample has about a million clones, with 70% to 80% found just once. Sequencing was done on a sample of memory CD4+ T cells from PBMCs. The origin of the receptors is a man between 18 and 29 years old in good health. Some clones in this sample may be carry-over from other donors' samples. CDR3s include the opening cysteine and the closing phenylalanine or tryptophan. The D gene is left open where the match is weak. Size values are once, few and many counts, or a class for expanded clones, and some rows have none.

d_gene,abundance,j_gene,len,v_gene,CDR3nt,CDR3aa
.,.,TRBJ2-3,15,TRBV7-2,TGTGCCAGCATTGGGGCTATCAAGAGCACAGATACGCAGTATTTT,CASIGAIKSTDTQYF
TRBD1,.,TRBJ1-2,15,TRBV6-6,TGTGCCAGCAGTTACCCACAGGGGTCTAACTATGGCTACACCTTC,CASSYPQGSNYGYTF
.,few,TRBJ1-5,14,TRBV6-1,TGTGCCAGCAGTGAAGAAAGGAACAATCAGCCCCAGCATTTT,CASSEERNNQPQHF
.,.,TRBJ2-3,14,TRBV7-2,TGTGCCAGCAGCTTTGTACCCCTCGGAGATACGCAGTATTTT,CASSFVPLGDTQYF
TRBD1,.,TRBJ1-2,14,TRBV5-4,TGTGCCAGCAGCTGGGACAGGTTCAACTATGGCTACACCTTC,CASSWDRFNYGYTF
.,.,TRBJ2-3,10,TRBV6-6,TGTGCCAGCAGGCAAGATACGCAGTATTTT,CASRQDTQYF
.,.,TRBJ1-1,15,TRBV4-2,TGTGCCAGCAGCCAAGATAGCAGGGCGGACACTGAAGCTTTCTTT,CASSQDSRADTEAFF
.,.,TRBJ1-2,12,TRBV30,TGTGCCTGGAGTGGGCCCGGGGGTGGCTACACCTTC,CAWSGPGGGYTF
.,.,TRBJ2-1,13,TRBV6-5,TGTGCCAGCAGTTACTCGGTGGGTACTGAGCAGTTCTTC,CASSYSVGTEQFF
TRBD2,few,TRBJ2-3,14,TRBV30,TGTGCCTGGAGTCCTGGGACTAGCGGAGATACGCAGTATTTT,CAWSPGTSGDTQYF
TRBD1,.,TRBJ2-7,16,TRBV6-6,TGTGCCAGCAGTTACCCTCGACAGGGGGCGGCCTACGAGCAGTACTTC,CASSYPRQGAAYEQYF
.,.,TRBJ2-1,11,TRBV20-1,TGCAGTGCTAGAGGATACAATGAGCAGTTCTTC,CSARGYNEQFF
.,.,TRBJ2-1,17,TRBV4-1,TGCGCCAGCAGCCAAGCTTCCGGGACGGCAAACCGGCATGAGCAGTTCTTC,CASSQASGTANRHEQFF
.,.,TRBJ2-5,13,TRBV6-5,TGTGCCAGCAGTAGGACAGTTAAAGAGACCCAGTACTTC,CASSRTVKETQYF
.,.,TRBJ1-2,16,TRBV23-1,TGCGCCAGCAGTCAACGGGCTAACAGAGCTAACTATGGCTACACCTTC,CASSQRANRANYGYTF
.,.,TRBJ1-5,13,TRBV10-1,TGCGCCAGCAGCCGGGACCTAAATCAGCCCCAGCATTTT,CASSRDLNQPQHF
.,.,TRBJ2-7,15,TRBV19,TGTGCCAGTAGTATAGATGGCAGGGCCGGCTACGAGCAGTACTTC,CASSIDGRAGYEQYF
.,once,TRBJ1-5,13,TRBV21-1,TGTGCCAGCAGCAAGGGGGGTTTTCTGCCCCAGCATTTT,CASSKGGFLPQHF
.,.,TRBJ1-2,14,TRBV6-1,TGTGCCAGCAGTTGGGACGGACCTAACTATGGCTACACCTTC,CASSWDGPNYGYTF
TRBD2,.,TRBJ2-3,13,TRBV27,TGTGCCAGCAGGACTAGCGGATCAGATACGCAGTATTTT,CASRTSGSDTQYF
.,once,TRBJ2-1,11,TRBV30,TGTGCCTGGGGGGGATACAATGAGCAGTTCTTC,CAWGGYNEQFF
.,.,TRBJ2-1,11,TRBV2,TGTGCCAGCAGTTTGGCGGGGTGGCAGTTCTTC,CASSLAGWQFF
.,few,TRBJ2-7,15,TRBV19,TGTGCCAGTAGTATGGGGCTGTGGGGAGCCTACGAGCAGTACTTC,CASSMGLWGAYEQYF
.,.,TRBJ2-7,14,TRBV28,TGTGCCAGCAGTGGGCAAGCCAGGGCCTACGAGCAGTACTTC,CASSGQARAYEQYF
.,once,TRBJ2-7,13,TRBV28,TGTGCCAGCAGCTATAGCCCCACCTACGAGCAGTACTTC,CASSYSPTYEQYF
.,.,TRBJ2-4,12,TRBV21-1,TGTGCCAGCCGGGGACGGAACATCGAGCCGTACTTC,CASRGRNIEPYF
.,once,TRBJ1-1,12,TRBV28,TGTGCCAGCACCCTCCAAAATGGGGAAGCTTTCTTT,CASTLQNGEAFF
TRBD1,.,TRBJ1-2,14,TRBV28,TGTGCCAGCATTACTCCGGGACAGGGGTATGGCTACACCTTC,CASITPGQGYGYTF
.,.,TRBJ2-3,15,TRBV7-2,TGTGCCAGCAGCCCCTACACGACTAGCACAGATACGCAGTATTTT,CASSPYTTSTDTQYF
.,.,TRBJ2-3,16,TRBV14,TGTGCCAGCAGCCTCCAGACAGGGACTTTGACAGATACGCAGTATTTT,CASSLQTGTLTDTQYF
.,.,TRBJ1-1,14,TRBV5-1,TGCGCCAGCAGCTCAAGGACGGCGAACACTGAAGCTTTCTTT,CASSSRTANTEAFF
.,.,TRBJ2-2,15,TRBV11-2,TGTGCCAGCAGCTGGGGGTCGGGGCGAACCGGGGAGCTGTTTTTT,CASSWGSGRTGELFF
.,.,TRBJ1-2,12,TRBV28,TGTGCCAGCTTTGAAGGGCGGTATGGCTACACCTTC,CASFEGRYGYTF
TRBD2,.,TRBJ2-7,12,TRBV10-3,TGTGCCATCGGGGAGGGGTCCAGCGAGCAGTACTTC,CAIGEGSSEQYF
.,.,TRBJ1-2,11,TRBV27,TGTGCCAGTGGTATTTTTCGCGGCTACACCTTC,CASGIFRGYTF
.,.,TRBJ2-7,14,TRBV7-2,TGTGCCAGCAGCTTGATGCGTGCGGCCTACGAGCAGTACTTC,CASSLMRAAYEQYF
.,.,TRBJ2-1,15,TRBV29-1,TGCAGCGTTGAACGGATAGGGGGAATTAATGATGAGCAGTTCTTC,CSVERIGGINDEQFF